This TCR beta chain is from a study of cytomegalovirus exposure and HLA in healthy donors. About the research overall: The roughly 120 validation repertoires, a later analysis reported, used the same platform as the approximately 730 repertoires from the first cohort.

The CDR3 contains 13 residues. Germline V gives CDR1 SGHTA, CDR2 FQGNSA. The V and J ends lost 5 bases and 6 bases respectively, with 10 bases between them. As for this clone: No antigen is known for it.

General observations from the study: Both high specificity and high sensitivity reportedly marked the classifier's diagnosis of cytomegalovirus status.

Measured with immunoSEQ multiplex PCR; TCRdb has only the in-frame clones, and not every one. The table records a few hundred thousand clones, roughly 84% of them present only once. The donors were part of the validation cohort of 95 to 150 subjects. That cohort was separate from the first cohort, which comprised 670 or so subjects. The chain couples TRBV7-2 to TRBJ1-4; perhaps TRBD1 as D (5 bases). This receptor was obtained from a young man in good health and CMV-seropositive. The sequenced sample was PBMCs. The CDR3 DNA reads TGTGCCAGCAGCCGGGACGGTCATGAAAAACTGTTTTTT. Protein product: CASSRDGHEKLFF.